The subject of this entry is one TCR beta chain. Its antigen is not yet known. No qualities accompany the bases; no much larger clone lies one base away. The immunoSEQ hsTCRB v3.0 assay was used at survey level resolution for TRB variable region sequencing. A depth of roughly 40,000-55,000 T-cell genomes per sample was targeted for TRB sequencing. Pooled TRB libraries were sequenced on an Illumina MiSeq with a v3 150-cycle kit. For the original study's pipeline: Analysis of repertoires was carried out in R inside a reproducible Nextflow workflow spanning QC, data transformation and analysis. Custom analyses were implemented in LymphoSeq2, an R package for AIRR-Seq data exploration. Several samples that produced fewer than 5000 total TRB sequences were removed, so about 200 HIV repertoires were analyzed. Among the 188 retained HIV repertoires, 59 were collected before ART initiation and 120 to 140 were collected after ART initiation. Each repertoire was downsampled to 5000 TRB nucleotide sequences, and summary statistics were averaged across 100 downsampling iterations. TRB sequences were retained for analysis only if CDR3 regions of at least seven amino acids were present. Diversity was assessed using a clonality score derived from Shannon entropy and using the Gini coefficient. In the repertoire networks, any two of the top 5000 CDR3 amino acid sequences were linked whenever the two sequences differed by an edit distance of one. Antigen specificity groups and MHC restriction were predicted for TRB CDR3 amino acid sequences with GLIPH2. To flag known associations with CMV, EBV, HIV or tissue antigens, CDR3 amino acid sequences were compared against VDJdb and McPAS-TCR. Pre-ART, post-ART and control groups were compared with Wilcoxon signed-rank tests and Holm-Bonferroni correction. Here the immuneACCESS table is served through TCRdb, limited to in-frame sequences with V and J called. Missing clones are a known gap in these copies; in checked studies unresolved V genes cover under half, and the rest lacks a known reason. That table gives V, J and clone size, and the DNA gave D and trimming. The sample contains roughly 35,000 clones, roughly 94% of them found a single time. The top ten clones comprise over 3.5% of the sample.

The data were taken from a study of long-term antiretroviral therapy in people with HIV (dated by TCRdb to the early 2020s). With respect to the entire study: The earliest samples were collected approximately a decade before the 2015 WHO recommendation for immediate ART, a period when ART was typically delayed until CD4 counts fell. A retrospective serial study tested whether changes in peripheral blood TRB repertoire composition and diversity were associated with ART initiation and durable HIV suppression. Among the approximately 30 participants with HIV, eleven to twelve were female. A total of roughly 200 cryopreserved PBMC samples came from around 30 adults with confirmed HIV infection and were collected serially over a mean of roughly six years (range 1-12). Test extractions of a monoclonal T-cell line alongside about 30 polyclonal samples showed no cross-contamination during QIAcube processing. Overall study results and their limits: The repertoire was dominated across all time points by expanded TRB clones identified before ART initiation, although this dominance was seen to fluctuate and to decrease in many PLHIV after ART. HIV repertoires had narrower CDR3 length ranges than controls, and the network structure suggested an antigen-experienced repertoire that shifted only slightly toward naive after ART. A significant increase in TRB diversity was found to be associated with ART initiation, although TRB diversity was observed to remain significantly below that of transplant donor controls even after long-term ART. Because pre-ART samples had limited cell numbers, profiling was done on unsorted PBMC rather than on sorted CD4+ and CD8+ T cells. Because PBMC availability was limited, only the TCR beta chain was sequenced, with no alpha chain pairing. Inferences about post-ART repertoire changes were limited because no data were available on ART adherence, viral resistance or therapy changes. The samples span the years 2004 to 2017, and the ART regimens used at that time may not be as effective as current regimens.

From the germline V gene, CDR1 is KGHSH and CDR2 is LQKENI. V sheds 6 bases and J sheds 1 base, leaving 9 bases between their ends. The CDR3, from cysteine to phenylalanine, totals 13 residues. Only CDR3 DNA is held: 39 bases, read in frame from base 1. Participants were included only if at least one PBMC sample before ART initiation and at least two post-ART samples were available. Treatment was received in the United States of America by all participants with HIV. Cryopreserved samples of roughly 0.95-10 million PBMC were thawed and washed before DNA extraction. At the time of the earliest PBMC sample, participants with HIV were aged between about 20 and 55 years. PBMC samples from each participant spanned 1-4 timepoints before ART initiation and 2-8 timepoints after ART initiation, with a median of 7 samples. Serial HIV viral load, CD4+ T-cell count, ART history and demographic data were obtained for every participant. Genomic DNA was extracted from unsorted PBMC with a Qiagen kit on a QIAcube, with processing performed in batches of 12 samples.

The sequencing here drew on unsorted PBMCs, taken around 5 years after starting antiretroviral therapy. The chain uses TRBV18 and TRBJ1-1; no confident D gene assignment can be made. The receptor comes from a woman in her 50s with HIV. Read as DNA, the sequence is TGTGCCAGCTCGGCAGGAAAGAACACTGAAGCTTTCTTT. This gives the protein CASSAGKNTEAFF.